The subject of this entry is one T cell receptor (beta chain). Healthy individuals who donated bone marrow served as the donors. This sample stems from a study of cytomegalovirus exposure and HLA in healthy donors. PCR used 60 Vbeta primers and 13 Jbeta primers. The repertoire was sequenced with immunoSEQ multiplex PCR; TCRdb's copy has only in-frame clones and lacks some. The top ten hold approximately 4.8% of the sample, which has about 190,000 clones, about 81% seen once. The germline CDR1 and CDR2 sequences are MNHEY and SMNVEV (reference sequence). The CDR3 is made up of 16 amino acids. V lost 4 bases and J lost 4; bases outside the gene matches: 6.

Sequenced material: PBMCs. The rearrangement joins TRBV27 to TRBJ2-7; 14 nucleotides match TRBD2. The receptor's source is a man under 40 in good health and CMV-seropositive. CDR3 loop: CASSWTSGGFRYEQYF. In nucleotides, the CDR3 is TGTGCCAGCAGTTGGACTAGCGGGGGGTTCAGGTACGAGCAGTACTTC.